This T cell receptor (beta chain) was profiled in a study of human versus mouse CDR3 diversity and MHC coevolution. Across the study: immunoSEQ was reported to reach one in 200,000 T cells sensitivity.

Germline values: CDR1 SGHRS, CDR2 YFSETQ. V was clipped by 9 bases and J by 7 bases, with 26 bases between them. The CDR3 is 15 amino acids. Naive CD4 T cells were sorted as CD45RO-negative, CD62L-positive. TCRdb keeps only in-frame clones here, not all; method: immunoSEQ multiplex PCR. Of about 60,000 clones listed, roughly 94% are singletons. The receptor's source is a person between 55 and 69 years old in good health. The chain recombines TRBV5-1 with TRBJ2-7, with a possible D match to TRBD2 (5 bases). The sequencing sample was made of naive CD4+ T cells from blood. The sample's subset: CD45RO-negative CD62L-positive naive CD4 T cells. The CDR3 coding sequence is TGCGCCATCTTAGGTTTAGCGCGGTTCCCGGGTGAGCAGTACTTC. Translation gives CAILGLARFPGEQYF. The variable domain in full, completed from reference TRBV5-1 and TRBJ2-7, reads KAGVTQTPRYLIKTRGQQVTLSCSPISGHRSVSWYQQTPGQGLQFLFEYFSETQRNKGNFPGRFSGRQFSNSRSEMNVSTLELGDSALYLCAILGLARFPGEQYFGPGTRLTVT.